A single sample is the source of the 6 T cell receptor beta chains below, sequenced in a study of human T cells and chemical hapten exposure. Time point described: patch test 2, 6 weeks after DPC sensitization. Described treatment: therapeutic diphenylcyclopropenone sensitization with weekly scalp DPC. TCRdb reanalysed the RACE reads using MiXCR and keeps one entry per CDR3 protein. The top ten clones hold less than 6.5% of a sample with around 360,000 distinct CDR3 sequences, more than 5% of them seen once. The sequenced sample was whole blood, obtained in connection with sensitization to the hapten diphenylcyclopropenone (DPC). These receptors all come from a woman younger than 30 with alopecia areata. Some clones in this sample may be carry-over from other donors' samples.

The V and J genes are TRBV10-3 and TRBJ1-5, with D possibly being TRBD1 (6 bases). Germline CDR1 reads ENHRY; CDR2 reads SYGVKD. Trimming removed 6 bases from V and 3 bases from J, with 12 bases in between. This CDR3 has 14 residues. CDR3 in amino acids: CAIRSGEPNQPQHF. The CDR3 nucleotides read TGTGCCATCAGGTCAGGGGAGCCCAATCAGCCCCAGCATTTT.

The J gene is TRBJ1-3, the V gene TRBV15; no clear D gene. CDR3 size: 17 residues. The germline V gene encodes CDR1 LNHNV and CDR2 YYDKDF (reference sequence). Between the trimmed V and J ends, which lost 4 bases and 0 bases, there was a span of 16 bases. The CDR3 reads CATSTAPDGFSGNTIYF. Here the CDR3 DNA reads TGTGCCACCAGCACAGCCCCGGACGGATTCTCTGGAAACACCATATATTTT.

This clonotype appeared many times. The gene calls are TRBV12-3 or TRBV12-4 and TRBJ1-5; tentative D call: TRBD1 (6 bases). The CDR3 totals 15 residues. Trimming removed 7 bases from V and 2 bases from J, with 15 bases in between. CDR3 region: CASTMGGAGNQPQHF. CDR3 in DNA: TGTGCCAGCACTATGGGGGGCGCGGGCAATCAGCCCCAGCATTTT.

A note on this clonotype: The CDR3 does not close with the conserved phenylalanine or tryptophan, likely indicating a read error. CDR3 loop: CASSPGASGYEQYY. Here the CDR3 DNA reads TGTGCCAGCAGCCCGGGGGCTAGCGGCTACGAGCAGTACTAC. The V gene is TRBV5-5, the J gene TRBJ2-7, with D possibly being TRBD2 (7 bases). The germline CDR1 and CDR2 sequences are SGHKS and YYEKEE (reference sequence). The V and J ends lost 4 bases and 3 bases respectively, with 14 bases between them. This CDR3 contains 14 residues.

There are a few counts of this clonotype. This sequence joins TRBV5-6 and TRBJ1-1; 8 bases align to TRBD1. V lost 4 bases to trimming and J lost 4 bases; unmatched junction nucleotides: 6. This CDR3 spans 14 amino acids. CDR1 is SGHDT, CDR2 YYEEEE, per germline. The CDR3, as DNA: TGTGCCAGCAGCAACGAAACAGGGGGCACTGAAGCTTTCTTT. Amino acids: CASSNETGGTEAFF.

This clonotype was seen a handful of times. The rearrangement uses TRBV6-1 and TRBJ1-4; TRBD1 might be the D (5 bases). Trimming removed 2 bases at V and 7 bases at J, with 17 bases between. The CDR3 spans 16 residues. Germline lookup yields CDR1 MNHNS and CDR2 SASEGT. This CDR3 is CASSELADSTLEKLFF. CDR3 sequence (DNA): TGTGCCAGCAGTGAACTAGCCGACAGTACCCTTGAAAAACTGTTTTTT.